This entry is about one T cell receptor (beta chain). What it binds is unknown. The record originates from a study of molecular identifiers for immune sequencing clone quantification. As for the study in general: In replicates, RNA from about 20,000 or 100,000 naive CD8 cells was split five ways, four sequenced.

Per the germline V gene, CDR1 is SGHAT and CDR2 is FQNNGV. Trimming cost V 0 bases and J 2 bases; bases outside gene matches: 4. The CDR3 is 16 amino acids. The use of previously described methods and listed TCR primers produced the bulk TCR libraries. MiXCR was run by TCRdb on the PCR reads, yielding one entry per CDR3 protein. The data show 460,000 or so distinct CDR3 sequences, roughly 23% seen once. A CD8+CD4-CCR7+CD45RA+ gate was used to sort naive CD8 T cells. Study findings and constraints: Whereas clones above 20 RNA copies held under 1% of naive-cell molecules, they held over 97% of effector molecules.

The sequence came from a human donor in good health. Some libraries in this study had Jurkat cell RNA spiked in. The sample consisted of naive CD8+ T cells from blood, with Jurkat cell RNA spiked in. Documented subset: FACS-sorted CD8+CD4-CCR7+CD45RA+ naive T cells. The chain joins TRBV11-2 to TRBJ2-3; 8 bases agree with TRBD2. The DNA for the CDR3 is TGTGCCAGCAGCTTAGAGTGGCGGGAGGTCACAGATACGCAGTATTTT. As protein: CASSLEWREVTDTQYF. The full variable domain, completed using reference TRBV11-2 and TRBJ2-3, is EAGVAQSPRYKIIEKRQSVAFWCNPISGHATLYWYQQILGQGPKLLIQFQNNGVVDDSQLPKDRFSAERLKGVDSTLKIQPAKLEDSAVYLCASSLEWREVTDTQYFGPGTRLTVL.